This T cell receptor beta chain emerged from a study of cytomegalovirus exposure and HLA in healthy donors. Primers: 60 Vbeta forward and 13 Jbeta reverse. Per the study methods: Later work found roughly 80 million unique TCR beta chains, with about 10 million shared. The table came from immunoSEQ multiplex PCR; TCRdb's copy has only in-frame clones and leaves some out. The V and J calls and clone size were taken over from that table, and D and trimming were inferred from the DNA. Among roughly 160,000 clones, approximately 80% were seen once, and the ten largest hold 1.5% to 2%. This CDR3 has 13 amino acids. Germline CDR1 and CDR2: MNHEY and SMNVEV (reference sequence). The V gene lost 6 bases and the J gene lost 3 bases, with 11 bases spanning the gap.

The TCR originated in a woman aged 30 to 39 in good health and CMV-seronegative. This sequence joins TRBV27 and TRBJ1-2; a weak D match, TRBD1 (6 bases). The source material was PBMCs. As DNA, the CDR3 is TGTGCCAGCAGCCCCCACAGGGACTATGGCTACACCTTC. Residues: CASSPHRDYGYTF.